These 2 T cell receptor beta chains came from one sample sequenced in a study of cytomegalovirus exposure and HLA in healthy donors (dated by TCRdb to about 2017). Preparation of the library involved the immunoSEQ multiplex PCR assay. For the multiplex PCR, a mixture combining 60 forward primers for TCR Vbeta segments and 13 reverse primers for TCR Jbeta segments was used. Drawn from immuneACCESS, this table holds only the in-frame rearrangements with V and J called that TCRdb kept. Clones are partly lost; checked studies trace under half to an unresolved V gene and leave the rest unexplained. This sample has more than 150,000 clones in its table, and around 76% of those were observed once. The ten most abundant clones make up around 2.3% of the sample. The sample was PBMCs. Receptors were obtained from a woman aged 25 to 39 in good health and CMV-seropositive.

The chain links TRBV7-8 to TRBJ2-7, with a tentative D call TRBD2 (6 bases). Germline V gene sequence: CDR1 SGHVS, CDR2 FQNEAQ. V lost 5 bases and J lost 9, with 20 bases in between. This CDR3 contains 14 residues. CDR3 sequence reads: CASSPGTRGFRQYF. In DNA, the CDR3 is TGTGCCAGCAGCCCCGGGACTCGAGGCTTTCGGCAGTACTTC.

This chain joins TRBV9 and TRBJ2-3; TRBD2 agrees at 9 bases. V lost 4 bases, J lost 6 bases, and 9 bases stayed unmatched. Germline V gene sequence: CDR1 SGDLS, CDR2 YYNGEE. The CDR3 loop spans 15 amino acids. The CDR3 is CASSSSGDLRDTQYF. The CDR3 DNA reads as TGTGCCAGCAGCTCTAGCGGGGACCTACGGGATACGCAGTATTTT.